This TCR beta chain originates from a study of Tregs in tolerant kidney transplant recipients. Of note for this clone: The antigen is not known.

Study findings and constraints: Activated donor B cell expansion appeared to reveal the most relevant donor-specific TCRbeta repertoire.

Measured with immunoSEQ multiplex PCR; TCRdb has only the in-frame clones, and not every one. The sample has some 90,000 clones, over 85% seen once. Source material: CD8+ T cells from blood. This receptor was identified in a human donor in good health.

For the CDR3, the DNA is TGTGCCAGCAGTTCGGGATTCCTGAGCACTGAAGCTTTCTTT. Residues: CASSSGFLSTEAFF. The chain joins TRBV6-5 to TRBJ1-1; D gene uncertain. Germline CDR1 reads MNHEY; CDR2 reads SVGAGI. The CDR3 length is 14 residues. Trimming removed 4 bases at V and 4 bases at J, with 13 bases between.